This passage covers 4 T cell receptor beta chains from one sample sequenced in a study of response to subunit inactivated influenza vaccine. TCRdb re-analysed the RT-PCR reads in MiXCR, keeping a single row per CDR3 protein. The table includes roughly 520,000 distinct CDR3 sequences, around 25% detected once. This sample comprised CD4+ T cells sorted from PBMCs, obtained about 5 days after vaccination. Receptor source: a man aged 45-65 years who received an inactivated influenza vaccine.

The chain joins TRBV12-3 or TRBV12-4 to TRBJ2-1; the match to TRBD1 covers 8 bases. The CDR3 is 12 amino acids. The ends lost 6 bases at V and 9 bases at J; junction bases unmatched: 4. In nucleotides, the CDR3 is TGTGCCAGCAGGCAGGGGGCGGGTGAGCAGTTCTTC. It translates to CASRQGAGEQFF.

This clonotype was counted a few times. In DNA form, the CDR3 reads TGTGCCAGCAGCCCATGGAGAGTCGCCTACGAGCAGTACTTC. It yields the protein CASSPWRVAYEQYF. The V call is TRBV7-9, the J call TRBJ2-7; D call uncertain. The V gene lost 5 bases and the J gene lost 2 bases, with 13 bases spanning the gap. Germline lookup yields CDR1 SEHNR and CDR2 FQNEAQ (reference sequence). The CDR3 consists of 14 residues.

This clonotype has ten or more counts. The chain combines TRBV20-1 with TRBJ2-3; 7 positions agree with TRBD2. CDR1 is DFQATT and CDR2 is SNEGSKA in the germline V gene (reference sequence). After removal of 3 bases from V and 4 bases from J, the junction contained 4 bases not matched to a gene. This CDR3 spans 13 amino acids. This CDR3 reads CSASPGGADTQYF. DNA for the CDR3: TGCAGTGCTAGTCCGGGGGGAGCAGATACGCAGTATTTT.

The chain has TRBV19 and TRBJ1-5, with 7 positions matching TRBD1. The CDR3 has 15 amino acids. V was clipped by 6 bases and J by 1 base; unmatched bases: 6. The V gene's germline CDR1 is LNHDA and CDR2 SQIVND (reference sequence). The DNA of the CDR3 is TGTGCCAGTAGGCAGACAGGGATGAGCAATCAGCCCCAGCATTTT. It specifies CASRQTGMSNQPQHF. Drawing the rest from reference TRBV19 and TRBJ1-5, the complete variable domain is DGGITQSPKYLFRKEGQNVTLSCEQNLNHDAMYWYRQDPGQGLRLIYYSQIVNDFQKGDIAEGYSVSREKKESFPLTVTSAQKNPTAFYLCASRQTGMSNQPQHFGDGTRLSIL.